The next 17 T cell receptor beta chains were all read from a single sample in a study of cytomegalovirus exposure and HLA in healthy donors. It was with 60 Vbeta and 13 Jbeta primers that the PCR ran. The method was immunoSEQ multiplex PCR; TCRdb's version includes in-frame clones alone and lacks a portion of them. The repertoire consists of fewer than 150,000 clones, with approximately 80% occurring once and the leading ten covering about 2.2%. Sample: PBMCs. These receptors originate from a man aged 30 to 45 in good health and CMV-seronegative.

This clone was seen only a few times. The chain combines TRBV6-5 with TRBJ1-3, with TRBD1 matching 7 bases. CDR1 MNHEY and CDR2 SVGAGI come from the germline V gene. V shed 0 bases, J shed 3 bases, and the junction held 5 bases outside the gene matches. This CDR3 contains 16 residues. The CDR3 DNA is TGTGCCAGCAGTTACTCGAGGCAGGGGGTTGGAAACACCATATATTTT. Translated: CASSYSRQGVGNTIYF.

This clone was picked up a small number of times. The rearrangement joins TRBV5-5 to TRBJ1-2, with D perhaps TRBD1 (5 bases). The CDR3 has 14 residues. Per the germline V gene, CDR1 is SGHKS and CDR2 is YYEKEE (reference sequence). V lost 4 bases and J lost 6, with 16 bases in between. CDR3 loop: CASSLVQGVHGYTF. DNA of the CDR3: TGTGCCAGCAGCCTCGTCCAAGGGGTCCATGGCTACACCTTC.

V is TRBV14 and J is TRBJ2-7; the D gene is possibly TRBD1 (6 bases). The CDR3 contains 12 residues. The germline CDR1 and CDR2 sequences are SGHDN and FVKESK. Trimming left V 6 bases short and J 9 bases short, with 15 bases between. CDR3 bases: TGTGCCAGCAGGATGGGGGCAGGAGTGCAGTACTTC. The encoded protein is CASRMGAGVQYF.

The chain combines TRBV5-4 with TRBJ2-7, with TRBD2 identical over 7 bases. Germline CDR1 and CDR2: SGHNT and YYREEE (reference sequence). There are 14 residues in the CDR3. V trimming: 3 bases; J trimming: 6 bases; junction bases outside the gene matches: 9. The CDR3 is CASSSPGQRGEQYF. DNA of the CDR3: TGTGCCAGCAGCTCGCCGGGCCAGCGGGGCGAGCAGTACTTC.

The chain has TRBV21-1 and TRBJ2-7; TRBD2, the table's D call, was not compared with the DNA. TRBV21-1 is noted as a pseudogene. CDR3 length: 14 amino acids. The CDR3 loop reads CASSKGTRFHEQYF. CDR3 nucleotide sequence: TGTGCCAGCAGCAAGGGGACTAGATTTCACGAGCAGTACTTC.

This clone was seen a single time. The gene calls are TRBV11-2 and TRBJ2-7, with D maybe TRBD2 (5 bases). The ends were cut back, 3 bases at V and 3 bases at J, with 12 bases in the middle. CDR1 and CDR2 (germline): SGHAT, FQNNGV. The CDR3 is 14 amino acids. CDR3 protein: CASSFGLVGYEQYF. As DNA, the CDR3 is TGTGCCAGCAGCTTTGGACTTGTCGGCTACGAGCAGTACTTC.

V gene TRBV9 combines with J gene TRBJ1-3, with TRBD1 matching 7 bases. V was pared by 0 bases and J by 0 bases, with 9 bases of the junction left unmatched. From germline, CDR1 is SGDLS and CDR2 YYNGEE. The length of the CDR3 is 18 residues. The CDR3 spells CASSVDPGDRASGNTIYF. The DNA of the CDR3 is TGTGCCAGCAGCGTAGACCCAGGAGACAGGGCCTCTGGAAACACCATATATTTT.

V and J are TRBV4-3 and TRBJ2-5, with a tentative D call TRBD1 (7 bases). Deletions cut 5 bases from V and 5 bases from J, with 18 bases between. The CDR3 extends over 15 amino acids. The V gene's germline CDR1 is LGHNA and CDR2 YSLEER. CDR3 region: CASSEGGGAGETQYF. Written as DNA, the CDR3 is TGCGCCAGCAGCGAAGGGGGCGGGGCCGGGGAGACCCAGTACTTC.

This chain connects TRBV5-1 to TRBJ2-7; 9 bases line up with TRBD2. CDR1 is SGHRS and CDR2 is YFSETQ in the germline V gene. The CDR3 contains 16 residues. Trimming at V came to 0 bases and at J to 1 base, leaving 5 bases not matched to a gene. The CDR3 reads CASSLVRGGTSYEQYF. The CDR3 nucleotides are TGCGCCAGCAGCTTGGTGCGGGGGGGGACTTCCTACGAGCAGTACTTC.

CDR3 protein: CASSLARSYEQYF. CDR3 bases: TGCGCCAGCAGCTTGGCCAGGTCTTACGAGCAGTACTTC. The V gene is TRBV5-1, the J gene TRBJ2-7, with D unclear. The CDR3 sequence is 13 residues long. Trimming cost V 0 bases and J 4 bases, with 8 bases left between them. Germline V gene sequence: CDR1 SGHRS, CDR2 YFSETQ. The full variable domain, rest sourced from reference TRBV5-1 and TRBJ2-7, is KAGVTQTPRYLIKTRGQQVTLSCSPISGHRSVSWYQQTPGQGLQFLFEYFSETQRNKGNFPGRFSGRQFSNSRSEMNVSTLELGDSALYLCASSLARSYEQYFGPGTRLTVT.

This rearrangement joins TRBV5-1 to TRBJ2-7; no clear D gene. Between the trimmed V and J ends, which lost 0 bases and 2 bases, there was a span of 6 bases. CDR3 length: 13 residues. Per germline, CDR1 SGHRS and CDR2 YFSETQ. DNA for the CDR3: TGCGCCAGCAGCTTGGACGGAGCCTACGAGCAGTACTTC. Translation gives CASSLDGAYEQYF. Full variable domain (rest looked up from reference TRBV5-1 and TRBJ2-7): KAGVTQTPRYLIKTRGQQVTLSCSPISGHRSVSWYQQTPGQGLQFLFEYFSETQRNKGNFPGRFSGRQFSNSRSEMNVSTLELGDSALYLCASSLDGAYEQYFGPGTRLTVT.

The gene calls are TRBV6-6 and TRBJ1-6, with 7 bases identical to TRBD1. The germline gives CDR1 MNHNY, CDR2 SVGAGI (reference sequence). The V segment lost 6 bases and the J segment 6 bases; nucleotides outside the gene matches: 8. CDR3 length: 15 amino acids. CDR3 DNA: TGTGCCAGCAGGTCGGACAGGACTATTAATTCACCCCTCCACTTT. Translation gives CASRSDRTINSPLHF.

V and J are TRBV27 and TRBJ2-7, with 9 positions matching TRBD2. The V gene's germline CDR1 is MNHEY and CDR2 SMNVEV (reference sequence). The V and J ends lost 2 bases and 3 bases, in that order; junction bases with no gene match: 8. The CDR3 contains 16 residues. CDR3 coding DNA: TGTGCCAGCAGTTTAATATTCGCTAGCGGGAACTACGAGCAGTACTTC. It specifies CASSLIFASGNYEQYF.

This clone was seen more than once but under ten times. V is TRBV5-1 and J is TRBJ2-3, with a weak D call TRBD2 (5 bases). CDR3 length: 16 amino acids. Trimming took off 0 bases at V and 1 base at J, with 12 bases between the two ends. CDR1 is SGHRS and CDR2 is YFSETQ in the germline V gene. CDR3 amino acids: CASSLAKGAGTDTQYF. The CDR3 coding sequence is TGCGCCAGCAGCTTGGCCAAGGGAGCTGGCACAGATACGCAGTATTTT.

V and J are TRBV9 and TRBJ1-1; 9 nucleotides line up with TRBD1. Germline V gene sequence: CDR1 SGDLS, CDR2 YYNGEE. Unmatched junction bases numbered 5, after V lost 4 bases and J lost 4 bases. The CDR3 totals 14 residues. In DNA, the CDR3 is TGTGCCAGCAGCCCGGACAGGGGATCCACTGAAGCTTTCTTT. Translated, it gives CASSPDRGSTEAFF.

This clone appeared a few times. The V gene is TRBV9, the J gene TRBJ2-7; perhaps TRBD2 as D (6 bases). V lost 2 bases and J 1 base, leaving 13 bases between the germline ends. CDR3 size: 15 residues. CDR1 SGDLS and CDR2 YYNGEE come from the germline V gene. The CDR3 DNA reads TGTGCCAGCAGCGTCCACGGGGACTCATCCTACGAGCAGTACTTC. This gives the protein CASSVHGDSSYEQYF.

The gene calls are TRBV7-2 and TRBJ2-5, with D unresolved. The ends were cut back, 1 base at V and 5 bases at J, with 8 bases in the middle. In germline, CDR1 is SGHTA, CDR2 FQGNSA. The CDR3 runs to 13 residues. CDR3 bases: TGTGCCAGCAGCTTAGTGACTTGGGAGACCCAGTACTTC. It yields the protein CASSLVTWETQYF.